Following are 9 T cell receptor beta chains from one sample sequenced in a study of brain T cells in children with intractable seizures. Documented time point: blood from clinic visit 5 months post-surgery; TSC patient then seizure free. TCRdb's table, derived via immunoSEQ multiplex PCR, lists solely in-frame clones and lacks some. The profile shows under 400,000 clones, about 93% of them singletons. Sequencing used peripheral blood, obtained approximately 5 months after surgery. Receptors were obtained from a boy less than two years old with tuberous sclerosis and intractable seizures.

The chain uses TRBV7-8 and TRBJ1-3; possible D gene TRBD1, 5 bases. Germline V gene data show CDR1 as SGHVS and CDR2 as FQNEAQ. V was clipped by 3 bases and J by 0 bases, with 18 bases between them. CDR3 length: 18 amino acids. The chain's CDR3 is CASSLGVRSFVSGNTIYF. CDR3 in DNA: TGTGCCAGCAGCTTGGGGGTCCGCAGTTTCGTCTCTGGAAACACCATATATTTT.

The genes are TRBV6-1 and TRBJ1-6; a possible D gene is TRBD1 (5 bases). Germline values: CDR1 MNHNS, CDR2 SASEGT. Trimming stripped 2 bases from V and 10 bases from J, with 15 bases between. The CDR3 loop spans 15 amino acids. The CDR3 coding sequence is TGTGCCAGCAGTGAATTCGACAGTGGCGGCTCACCCCTCCACTTT. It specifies CASSEFDSGGSPLHF.

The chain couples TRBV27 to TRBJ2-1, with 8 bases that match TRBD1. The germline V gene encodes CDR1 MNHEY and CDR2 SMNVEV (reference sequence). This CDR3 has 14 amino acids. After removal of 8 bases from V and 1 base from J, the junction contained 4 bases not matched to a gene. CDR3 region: CASVRQGSYNEQFF. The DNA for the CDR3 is TGTGCCAGCGTGAGACAGGGGTCCTACAATGAGCAGTTCTTC.

The CDR3 loop reads CASSHRGYEQYF. The DNA for the CDR3 is TGTGCCAGCAGCCATCGGGGGTACGAGCAGTACTTC. J is TRBJ2-7 and V is TRBV3-1 (or the pseudogene TRBV3-2); D perhaps matches TRBD2 (6 bases). The CDR3 runs to 12 residues. V was clipped by 3 bases and J by 4 bases, with 7 bases between them. Germline V gene sequence: CDR1 LGHDT, CDR2 YNNKEL (reference sequence).

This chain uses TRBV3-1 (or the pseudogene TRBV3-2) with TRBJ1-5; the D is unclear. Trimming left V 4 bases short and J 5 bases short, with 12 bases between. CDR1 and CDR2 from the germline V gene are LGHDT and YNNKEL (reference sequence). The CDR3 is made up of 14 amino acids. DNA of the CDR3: TGTGCCAGCAGCCCTATTTGGGCGCATCAGCCCCAGCATTTT. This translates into CASSPIWAHQPQHF.

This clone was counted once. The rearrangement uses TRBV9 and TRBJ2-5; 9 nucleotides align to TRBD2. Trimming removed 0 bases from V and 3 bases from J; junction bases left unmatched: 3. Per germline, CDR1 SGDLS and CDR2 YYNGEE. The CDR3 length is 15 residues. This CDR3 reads CASSVGPSGKETQYF. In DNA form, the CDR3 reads TGTGCCAGCAGCGTAGGGCCTAGCGGGAAAGAGACCCAGTACTTC.

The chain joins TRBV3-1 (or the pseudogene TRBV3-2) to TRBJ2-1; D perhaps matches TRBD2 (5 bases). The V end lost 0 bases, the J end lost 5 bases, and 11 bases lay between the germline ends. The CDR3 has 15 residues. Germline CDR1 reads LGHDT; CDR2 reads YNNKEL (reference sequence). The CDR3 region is CASSQEGVVHNEQFF. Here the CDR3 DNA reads TGTGCCAGCAGCCAAGAGGGAGTAGTTCACAATGAGCAGTTCTTC.

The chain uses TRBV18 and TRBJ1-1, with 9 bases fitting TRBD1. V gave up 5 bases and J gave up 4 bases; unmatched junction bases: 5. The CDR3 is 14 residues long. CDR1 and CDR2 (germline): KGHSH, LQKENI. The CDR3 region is CASSVGQGSTEAFF. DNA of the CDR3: TGTGCCAGCTCAGTTGGACAGGGGTCCACTGAAGCTTTCTTT.

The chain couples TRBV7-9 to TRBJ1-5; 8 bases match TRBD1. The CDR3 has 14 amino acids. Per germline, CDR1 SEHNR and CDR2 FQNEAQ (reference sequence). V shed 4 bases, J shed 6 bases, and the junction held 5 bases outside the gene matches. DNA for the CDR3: TGTGCCAGCAGCTCGCAGGGGGCAAGTCAGCCCCAGCATTTT. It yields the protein CASSSQGASQPQHF.